This TCR beta chain was profiled in a study of neurological immune-mediated disorders (dated by TCRdb to the late 2010s). For context, the study as a whole: Using UMI-based sequencing, the study compared peripheral blood TCR-beta repertoires from patients with HTLV-I-associated myelopathy (HAM/TSP), patients with multiple sclerosis, and healthy controls. The 95 to 120 TCR-beta libraries included longitudinal samples, technical triplicates and paired sorted CD4+ and CD8+ T-cell subsets alongside PBMC samples. To precisely calculate how much the frequency of each individual clone varied, libraries were sequenced in technical triplicate. The cohort comprised 68 subjects: about 15 HAM/TSP patients, some 34 multiple sclerosis patients and 20 healthy controls.

cDNA synthesis used template-switch 5'RACE with a primer carrying a 10-nucleotide random unique molecular identifier tagging each TCR transcript. Each sequencing run produced over 160 million TCR-beta sequences covering 15-18 subjects. Total RNA was extracted with the RNeasy kit. TCR-beta VDJ regions were amplified with primers for the TCR constant region and the 5'RACE anchor, using the KAPA Real-time Library Amplification kit. Sample indexes and Illumina adaptors were added in a first PCR, after which library yield was increased in a second PCR. The roughly 650 bp TCR product was size-selected on a 2% E-gel SizeSelection system after Ampure bead purification. Before pooling, libraries had their quality checked on a Bioanalyzer, their concentration measured with Qubit, and their quantity determined with the Kapa Library Quantification kit. An Illumina HiSeq 2500 was used to sequence the libraries paired-end at 2 x 150 bp. To increase sequence diversity, roughly 25-31% phiX was spiked into each library pool. The source study handled its data this way. The quality-filtered reads were processed with the UMI-based MiGEC pipeline, whose error correction step removed more than 80% of the raw TCR sequences. VDJ genes were aligned to IMGT germline references, and clonotypes were defined by unique CDR3 amino acid sequence plus V-J genes. VDJtools evaluated clonal expansion, Shannon diversity and CDR3 relatedness (CalcPairwiseDistances, ClusterSamples); CLCbio workbench built phylogenetic trees. A clone was classed as expanded if it had 8 or more unique UMIs, a cutoff based on coefficient-of-variation modelling across technical triplicates. TCRdb reworked the public reads: Q25 trimming with fastp, MiXCR clone assembly, productive beta chains retained. Under each unique CDR3 protein, matching rows form one entry showing the most common genes and DNA. For this entry, the V and J calls and clone size follow TCRdb and not the study's own pipeline. In this sample the table shows more than 50,000 distinct CDR3 sequences, about 25% of which occur a single time. The top ten constitute roughly 4.5% of the sample.

The time point label on this specimen signifies: technical triplicate 2. For the unsorted PBMC libraries, 2 million PBMCs were stored in RNAlater at -80 degrees C until RNA extraction and were used to generate the libraries. Peripheral blood was subjected to Ficoll-Hypaque density gradient centrifugation to isolate PBMCs, which were then cryopreserved in liquid nitrogen. CDR1 SGHDT and CDR2 YYEEEE are derived from the germline V gene. The CDR3 spans 13 residues, from the cysteine through the phenylalanine. The DNA shown is the 39-base CDR3, in frame from base 1. V loses 4 bases of germline sequence and J loses 6 bases, and the interval between the two ends is 13 bases. Paper-wide results and their limitations: TCR clonal expansion was highest in HAM/TSP patients and lowest in MS patients, with MS patients falling below even healthy controls. Across subjects, expanded clones never shared an identical CDR3 amino acid sequence, which suggests that the TCR-beta repertoires in every group were private.

This clonotype was counted many times. Its antigen is unknown. It has no much larger one-base neighbor in the sample; base qualities were not kept. The chain is encoded by TRBV5-6 joined to TRBJ1-1; tentative D gene TRBD1, with 5 bases matching. The source is a man between 60 and 75 years old with HTLV-1-associated myelopathy (HAM/TSP). The sample was PBMCs. The bases are TGTGCCAGCAGCACCGGTTGGGGCGCTGAAGCTTTCTTT. It specifies CASSTGWGAEAFF.